This T cell receptor (beta chain) was recovered during a study of T cell responses to AZD1222 COVID-19 vaccine. Clones were sequenced by immunoSEQ multiplex PCR, and TCRdb holds only the in-frame ones, with some missing. The sample has roughly 100,000 clones; over 80% are singletons. This clonotype was sampled from an adult in good health. The sample consisted of peripheral blood, taken on day 0 of AZD1222 vaccination.

The CDR3 is CASTGTPNEKLFF. In nucleotides, the CDR3 is TGTGCCAGTACCGGGACACCTAATGAAAAACTGTTTTTT. This chain links TRBV19 with TRBJ1-4, with D possibly matching TRBD1 (6 bases). The germline V and J ends were trimmed by 7 bases and 3 bases, with 9 bases remaining between them. The CDR3 loop spans 13 amino acids. From germline, CDR1 is LNHDA and CDR2 SQIVND (reference sequence).